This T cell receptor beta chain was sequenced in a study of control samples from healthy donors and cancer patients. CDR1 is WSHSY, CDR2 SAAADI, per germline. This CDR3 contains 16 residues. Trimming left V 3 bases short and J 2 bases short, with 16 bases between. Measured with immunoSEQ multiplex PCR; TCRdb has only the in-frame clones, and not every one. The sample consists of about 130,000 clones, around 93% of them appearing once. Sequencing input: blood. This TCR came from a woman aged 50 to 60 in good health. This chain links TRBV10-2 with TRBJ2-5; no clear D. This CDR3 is CASSDWWVTRQETQYF. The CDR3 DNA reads TGCGCCAGCAGTGATTGGTGGGTTACACGTCAAGAGACCCAGTACTTC.